This T cell receptor (beta chain) originates from a study of cytomegalovirus exposure and HLA in healthy donors. Study conclusions and caveats: Sequencing probably produced one cluster of sequence variants that were highly shared.

Both 60 Vbeta primers and 13 Jbeta primers went into the PCR. In the original processing: Approximately 9.9 million shared chains were among the roughly 80 million unique TCR beta chains that a later analysis counted. Method: immunoSEQ multiplex PCR; TCRdb's copy keeps in-frame clones and lacks some. V, J and clone size reflect that table, while D and trimming were determined from the DNA. The sample has 95,000 to 150,000 clones; around four fifths are singletons. A note on this clone: As yet, its antigen is unknown.

Sequences were obtained from PBMCs. The TCR sequence derives from a woman aged 35 to 49 in good health and CMV-seronegative.

The CDR3 region has the DNA TGTGCCAGTAGTCAAAACAAGGTAGCAAACACTGAAGCTTTCTTT. Amino acids: CASSQNKVANTEAFF. This chain uses TRBV19 with TRBJ1-1; no clear D. The CDR3 has 15 residues. Trimming left V 5 bases short and J 2 bases short, with 15 bases between. Germline V gene lookup returns CDR1 LNHDA and CDR2 SQIVND (reference sequence).